This record concerns one T cell receptor beta chain sequence. The data are from a study of cytomegalovirus exposure and HLA in healthy donors. Germline lookup yields CDR1 PRHDT and CDR2 FYEKMQ (reference sequence). The length of the CDR3 is 13 residues. With 8 bases removed from V and 9 bases from J, the gap between germline ends came to 16 bases. Assay: immunoSEQ multiplex PCR; the TCRdb copy retains only in-frame clones and omits some. Of some 260,000 clones listed, about 90% are singletons. The sequencing input was PBMCs. This receptor was taken from a man aged 18 to 29 in good health and CMV-seropositive. J is TRBJ1-4 and V is TRBV13; the D gene is possibly TRBD1 (5 bases). Here the CDR3 reads CASLNRGIQKLFF. CDR3 DNA sequence: TGTGCCAGCTTGAACCGGGGGATCCAAAAACTGTTTTTT.